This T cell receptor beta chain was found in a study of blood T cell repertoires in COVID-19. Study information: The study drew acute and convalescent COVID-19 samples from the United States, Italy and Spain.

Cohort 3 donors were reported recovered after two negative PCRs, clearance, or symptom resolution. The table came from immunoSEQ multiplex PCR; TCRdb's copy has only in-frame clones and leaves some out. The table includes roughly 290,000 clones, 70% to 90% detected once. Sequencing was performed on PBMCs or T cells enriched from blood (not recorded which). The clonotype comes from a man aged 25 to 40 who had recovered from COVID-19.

The CDR3: CSTRDGGGYEQYF. The CDR3 coding sequence is TGCAGCACCCGGGACGGGGGGGGCTACGAGCAGTACTTC. The V and J genes are TRBV29-1 and TRBJ2-7; 8 positions agree with TRBD2. After removal of 8 bases from V and 3 bases from J, the junction contained 9 bases not matched to a gene. Germline CDR1 and CDR2: SQVTM and ANQGSEA. This CDR3 has 13 amino acids.